The 10 T cell receptor beta chains listed next were all sequenced from one sample in a study of cytomegalovirus exposure and HLA in healthy donors. Primers: 60 Vbeta forward and 13 Jbeta reverse. Sequencing was performed with immunoSEQ multiplex PCR; in TCRdb, only in-frame clones are kept and a portion is missing. This table holds approximately 70,000 clones, roughly 80% found once. The specimen was PBMCs. All receptors derive from a woman aged 25 to 45 in good health and CMV-seronegative.

The sample holds a few counts of this clone. The chain combines TRBV27 with TRBJ2-7, with D hard to call. V lost 5 bases and J lost 3, with 20 bases in between. The CDR3 spans 16 residues. Per the germline V gene, CDR1 is MNHEY and CDR2 is SMNVEV (reference sequence). CDR3 sequence: CASSKNALLAIYEQYF. The CDR3 DNA reads as TGTGCCAGCAGTAAAAACGCCCTTTTGGCAATCTACGAGCAGTACTTC.

This chain links TRBV30 with TRBJ2-7; a possible D gene is TRBD1 (5 bases). With 4 bases removed from V and 7 bases from J, the gap between germline ends came to 17 bases. The CDR3 consists of 13 residues. In germline, CDR1 is GTSNPN, CDR2 SVGIG (reference sequence). CDR3 coding DNA: TGTGCCTGGAATTACAGGTCTTTGAGTGAGCAGTACTTC. Translation gives CAWNYRSLSEQYF.

The V call is TRBV19, the J call TRBJ2-1, with 10 bases fitting TRBD1. CDR1 and CDR2 from the germline V gene are LNHDA and SQIVND (reference sequence). J gave up 13 bases and V 7 bases, and 10 bases lay outside the gene matches. This CDR3 is 13 amino acids long. The CDR3 bases are TGTGCCAGTACCCGGACAGGGGGTCATCCCCAGTTCTTC. Protein: CASTRTGGHPQFF.

This chain links TRBV28 with TRBJ1-5; TRBD1 agrees at 8 bases. Unmatched junction bases numbered 5, after V lost 4 bases and J lost 3 bases. Germline CDR1 is MDHEN and CDR2 is SYDVKM. This CDR3 region has 15 residues. The CDR3 sequence: CASSSDRGLNQPQHF. The CDR3 coding sequence is TGTGCCAGCAGTTCAGACAGGGGCCTCAATCAGCCCCAGCATTTT.

The V call is TRBV6-6, the J call TRBJ2-7; 7 bases fit TRBD2. Per the germline V gene, CDR1 is MNHNY and CDR2 is SVGAGI (reference sequence). CDR3 size: 12 residues. J gave up 6 bases and V 8 bases, and 7 bases lay outside the gene matches. CDR3 DNA sequence: TGTGCCAGCTCGCGGGGGAGGGGCGAGCAGTACTTC. It encodes CASSRGRGEQYF.

The chain combines TRBV27 with TRBJ2-2, with D possibly matching TRBD1 (6 bases). The length of the CDR3 is 13 residues. V lost 7 bases and J 3 bases, leaving 9 bases between the germline ends. Germline-derived CDR1 and CDR2 are MNHEY and SMNVEV (reference sequence). Written as DNA, the CDR3 is TGTGCCAGCAAGGACAGCCACACCGGGGAGCTGTTTTTT. This codes for CASKDSHTGELFF.

In its sample, this clone was seen a few times. The gene calls are TRBV6-6 and TRBJ1-1; 7 positions match TRBD1. Looked up from germline, CDR1 is MNHNY and CDR2 is SVGAGI (reference sequence). Trimming removed 4 bases from V and 1 base from J; junction bases left unmatched: 9. This CDR3 has 16 amino acids. The CDR3 sequence is CASSSTGTPTNTEAFF. The CDR3 nucleotides are TGTGCCAGCAGTTCGACAGGGACACCTACGAACACTGAAGCTTTCTTT.

About this clone itself: The junction shows a germline mismatch at one end, possibly a read error. The chain employs TRBV7-9 and TRBJ1-4; D possibly corresponds to TRBD1 (5 bases). The CDR3 is 15 residues long. Per germline, CDR1 SEHNR and CDR2 FQNEAQ (reference sequence). The CDR3 DNA follows: TGTTCCAGCAGCTTAGGGCCCGGAGGGGAGGAAAAACTGTTTTTT. This translates into CSSSLGPGGEEKLFF.

The genes are TRBV6-6 and TRBJ1-4; 7 bases align to TRBD1. The CDR3 loop spans 16 amino acids. V shed 0 bases and J 4 bases; nucleotides not matched to a gene: 5. CDR1 is MNHNY, CDR2 SVGAGI, per germline (reference sequence). The CDR3 DNA is TGTGCCAGCAGTTACTCGAGTCGGGACAGTAATGAAAAACTGTTTTTT. This encodes CASSYSSRDSNEKLFF.

The chain links TRBV5-6 to TRBJ2-3; D not resolved. Germline-derived CDR1 and CDR2 are SGHDT and YYEEEE. The V end was cut by 1 base, the J end by 2 bases, with 5 bases between. The CDR3 length is 13 residues. CDR3 in DNA: TGTGCCAGCAGCTTGATCTCCACAGATACGCAGTATTTT. Its protein product is CASSLISTDTQYF.